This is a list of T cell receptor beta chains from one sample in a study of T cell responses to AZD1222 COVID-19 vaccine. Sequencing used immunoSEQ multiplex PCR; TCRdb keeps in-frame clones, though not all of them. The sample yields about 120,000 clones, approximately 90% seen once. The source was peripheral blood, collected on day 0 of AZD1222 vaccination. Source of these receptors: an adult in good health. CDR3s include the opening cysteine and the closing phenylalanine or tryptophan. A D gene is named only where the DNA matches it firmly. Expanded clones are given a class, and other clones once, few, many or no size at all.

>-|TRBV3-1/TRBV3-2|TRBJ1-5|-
TGTGCCAGCAGCCAAATGGGTCAGCCCCAGCATTTT
CASSQMGQPQHF
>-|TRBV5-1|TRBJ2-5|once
TGCGCCAGCAGCTTGAGGGGGGCCGGCGTAGAGACCCAGTACTTC
CASSLRGAGVETQYF
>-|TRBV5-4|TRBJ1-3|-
TGTGCCAGCAGCTTGCCAACAGGGAGGGCAGGAAACACCATATATTTT
CASSLPTGRAGNTIYF
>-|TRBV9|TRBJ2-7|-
TGTGCCAGCAGCGTAGGGGCCCCTCCGCCGAGCGAGCAGTACTTC
CASSVGAPPPSEQYF
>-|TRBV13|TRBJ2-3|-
TGTGCCAGCAGCTTAGCTAGTTCCTCAGATACGCAGTATTTT
CASSLASSSDTQYF
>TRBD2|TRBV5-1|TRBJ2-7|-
TGCGCCAGCAGTAGCGGGGGGGCGAACCAATACGAGCAGTACTTC
CASSSGGANQYEQYF
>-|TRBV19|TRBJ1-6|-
TGTGCCAGTAGTATGGCCCAGGGTTCACCCCTCCACTTT
CASSMAQGSPLHF
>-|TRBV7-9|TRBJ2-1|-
TGTGCCAGCAGCTTAGACAGTTACAATGAGCAGTTCTTC
CASSLDSYNEQFF
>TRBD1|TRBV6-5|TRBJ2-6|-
TGTGCCAGCAGTTACCGGGGGACAGGTCTCGCCAACGTCCTGACTTTC
CASSYRGTGLANVLTF
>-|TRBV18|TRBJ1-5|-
TGTGCCAGCTCACCGGCCAATCGACAGACCAATCAGCCCCAGCATTTT
CASSPANRQTNQPQHF
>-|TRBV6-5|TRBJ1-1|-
TGTGCCAGCAGTTACTACCCAGGGGCGAACACTGAAGCTTTCTTT
CASSYYPGANTEAFF
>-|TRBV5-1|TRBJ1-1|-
TGCGCCAGCAGCTACCGGGATCTCACTGAAGCTTTCTTT
CASSYRDLTEAFF
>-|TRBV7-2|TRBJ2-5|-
TGTGCCAGCAGCCTAGGCTTCCAAGAGACCCAGTACTTC
CASSLGFQETQYF
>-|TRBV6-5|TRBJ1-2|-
TGTGCCAGCACTCAACCAGGGCACTATGGCTACACCTTC
CASTQPGHYGYTF
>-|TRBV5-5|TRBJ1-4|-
TGTGCCAGCAGCTTGGGGCAGCAGGCCTTTAATGAAAAACTGTTTTTT
CASSLGQQAFNEKLFF
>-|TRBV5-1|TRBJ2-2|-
TGCGCCAGCAGCTTGTCTCCTAGTATCGAGGGGGAGCTGTTTTTT
CASSLSPSIEGELFF
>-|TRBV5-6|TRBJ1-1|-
TGTGCCAGCAGCTTGTTGGGAGGCACTGAAGCTTTCTTT
CASSLLGGTEAFF
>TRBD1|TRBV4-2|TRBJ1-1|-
TGTGCCAGCAGCCCACCACAGGGGGCCATTGAAGCTTTCTTT
CASSPPQGAIEAFF
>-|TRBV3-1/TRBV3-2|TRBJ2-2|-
TGTGCCAGCAGCCTGCGCCCTACGAACACCGGGGAGCTGTTTTTT
CASSLRPTNTGELFF
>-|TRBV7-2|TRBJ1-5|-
TGTGCCAGCAGCTTAGGGTCGGGGGGTCAGCCCCAGCATTTT
CASSLGSGGQPQHF
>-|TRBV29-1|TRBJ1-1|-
TGCAGCGTGGCCGGCGGGAACACTGAAGCTTTCTTT
CSVAGGNTEAFF
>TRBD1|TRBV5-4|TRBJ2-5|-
TGTGCCAGCAGCTTCAGACAGGGCCCTCAAGAGACCCAGTACTTC
CASSFRQGPQETQYF
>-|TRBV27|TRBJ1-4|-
TGTGCCAGCAGTCCTAGGAGGGACGTTGAAAAACTGTTTTTT
CASSPRRDVEKLFF
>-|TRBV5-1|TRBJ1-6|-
TGCGCCAGCAGCTCCTCGAGCTCCTATAATTCACCCCTCCACTTT
CASSSSSSYNSPLHF
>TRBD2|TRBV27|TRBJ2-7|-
TGTGCCAGCAGTATCACCCCGGGACTATATACCTACGAGCAGTACTTC
CASSITPGLYTYEQYF
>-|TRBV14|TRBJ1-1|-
TGTGCCAGCAGCCAGGGCAGGGGTTCTGAAGCTTTCTTT
CASSQGRGSEAFF
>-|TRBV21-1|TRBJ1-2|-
TGTGCCAGCAGCAAATCTCGACCGCGCGCGAATGGCTACACCTTC
CASSKSRPRANGYTF
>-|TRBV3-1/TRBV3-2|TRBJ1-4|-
TGTGCCAGCAGCCAAGGTCCCGGGGGGTATAATGAAAAACTGTTTTTT
CASSQGPGGYNEKLFF
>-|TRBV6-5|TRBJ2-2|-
TGTGCCAGCAGTTACTCGACGGAGAACACCGGGGAGCTGTTTTTT
CASSYSTENTGELFF
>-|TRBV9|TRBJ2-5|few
TGTGCCAGCAGCTCACAGGGATGGGAGACCCAGTACTTC
CASSSQGWETQYF
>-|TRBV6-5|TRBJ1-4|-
TGTGCCAGCAGTTACGGATCAGGGTGGAATGAAAAACTGTTTTTT
CASSYGSGWNEKLFF
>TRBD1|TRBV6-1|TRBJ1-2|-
TGTGCCAGCAGTGATGGGACAGGGGGCAAAAAAGGCTATGGCTACACCTTC
CASSDGTGGKKGYGYTF
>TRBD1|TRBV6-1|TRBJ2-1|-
TGTGCCAGCGCCTACGCAGGGGGCGAAAATGAGCAGTTCTTC
CASAYAGGENEQFF
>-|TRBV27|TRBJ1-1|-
TGTGCCAGCCAGCAGGGTATGAACACTGAAGCTTTCTTT
CASQQGMNTEAFF
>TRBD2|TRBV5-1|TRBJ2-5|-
TGCGCCAGCAGCTTGGCCGCTAGCGGGGTTGAGACCCAGTACTTC
CASSLAASGVETQYF
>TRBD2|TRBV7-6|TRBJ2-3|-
TGTGCCAGCAGACGGCTAGCGGGGGGCACAGATACGCAGTATTTT
CASRRLAGGTDTQYF
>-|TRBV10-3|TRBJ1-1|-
TGTGCCATCAAAGACCGGGGGGCAACTGAAGCTTTCTTT
CAIKDRGATEAFF
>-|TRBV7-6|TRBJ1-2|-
TGTGCCAGCAGCTTAAACGGAGATGGCTACACCTTC
CASSLNGDGYTF
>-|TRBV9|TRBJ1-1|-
TGTGCCAGCAGCGTTCAGGGGAACACTGAAGCTTTCTTT
CASSVQGNTEAFF
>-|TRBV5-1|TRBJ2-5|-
TGCGCCAGCAGCTTGGCGGGACGTGGAGAGACCCAGTACTTC
CASSLAGRGETQYF
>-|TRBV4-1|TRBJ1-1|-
TGCGCCAGCAGCCAAGGGGCGGACCGGCGGGCTTTCTTT
CASSQGADRRAFF
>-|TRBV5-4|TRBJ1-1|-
TGTGCCAGCAGCTTGGTTGGGAAGGCCACTGAAGCTTTCTTT
CASSLVGKATEAFF
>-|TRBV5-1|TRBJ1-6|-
TGCGCCAGCAGCTTGAGTGTGAATTCACCCCTCCACTTT
CASSLSVNSPLHF
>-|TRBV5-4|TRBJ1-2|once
TGTGCCAGCCACAAAGGATTCGATGGCTACACCTTC
CASHKGFDGYTF
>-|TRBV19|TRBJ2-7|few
TGTGCCAGTAGTCCCGGGGACCGCTACGAGCAGTACTTC
CASSPGDRYEQYF
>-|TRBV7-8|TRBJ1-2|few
TGTGCCAGCAGCTCCCAGCGGACTTCCTATGGCTACACCTTC
CASSSQRTSYGYTF
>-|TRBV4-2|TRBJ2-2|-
TGTGCCAGCAGCCAAGACGAGGGGGGCGGGACCGGGGAGCTGTTTTTT
CASSQDEGGGTGELFF
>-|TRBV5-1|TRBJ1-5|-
TGCGCCAGCAGATTCTCAAACGGGCCCCAGCATTTT
CASRFSNGPQHF
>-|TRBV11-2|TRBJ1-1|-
TGTGCCAGCAGCTCCCCGGGGCAAAACACTGAAGCTTTCTTT
CASSSPGQNTEAFF
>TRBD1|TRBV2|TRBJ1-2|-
TGTGCCAGCAGTCTTCAGGGGGACGACTATGGCTACACCTTC
CASSLQGDDYGYTF
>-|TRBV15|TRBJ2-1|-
TGTGCCACCAGCAGCCTCGGGGGTTGGCAGTTCTTC
CATSSLGGWQFF
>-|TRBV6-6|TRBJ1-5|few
TGTGCCAGCAGTTACATGGGGGCGAACAATCAGCCCCAGCATTTT
CASSYMGANNQPQHF
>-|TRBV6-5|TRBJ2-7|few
TGTGCCAGCAGATTGGACGGGGATGTCTACGAGCAGTACTTC
CASRLDGDVYEQYF
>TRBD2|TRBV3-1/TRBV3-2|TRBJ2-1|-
TGTGCCAGCAGCCGACTCAGCGGGGGGGCCGAGAATGAGCAGTTCTTC
CASSRLSGGAENEQFF
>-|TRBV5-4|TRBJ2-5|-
TGTGCCAGCAGCTTGGCTGCTACCAGACTGCAAGAGACCCAGTACTTC
CASSLAATRLQETQYF
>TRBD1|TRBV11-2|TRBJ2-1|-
TGTGCCAGCAGCTCCCACATGGGACAGCCCTACAATGAGCAGTTCTTC
CASSSHMGQPYNEQFF
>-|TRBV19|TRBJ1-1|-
TGTGCCTCCCGCCGACAGGCTAACACTGAAGCTTTCTTT
CASRRQANTEAFF
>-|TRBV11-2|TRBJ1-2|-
TGTGCCAGCAGCTTGGGGGGGAAGAGAAACTATGGCTACACCTTC
CASSLGGKRNYGYTF
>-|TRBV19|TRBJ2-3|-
TGTGCCAGTACCCCAGTGGGGCCTGGCACAGATACGCAGTATTTT
CASTPVGPGTDTQYF
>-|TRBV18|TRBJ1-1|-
TGTGCCAGCTCACCACGGTCCGCCCAGGGGAGCACTGAAGCTTTCTTT
CASSPRSAQGSTEAFF